Listed below are T cell receptor beta chains from one sample, sequenced in a study of PD-1 blockade in mismatch repair-deficient tumors. Profiled with immunoSEQ multiplex PCR; TCRdb holds only in-frame clones, not every one. The data show 85,000 to 130,000 clones, under 90% seen once. The material was peripheral blood, obtained approximately 8 months after starting pembrolizumab. Source of these receptors: an adult with mismatch repair-deficient cancer. The CDR3 runs from the conserved cysteine through the conserved F or W. The D gene is left open where the match is weak. Clone size is not always given. Where it is, it says once, few, many or a class for expanded clones.

clone size: -; J gene: TRBJ2-6; D gene: -; V gene: TRBV28; CDR3 protein: CASRSPLPGTGANVLTF; CDR3 DNA: TGTGCCAGCAGATCACCGCTCCCGGGGACCGGGGCCAACGTCCTGACTTTC
clone size: -; J gene: TRBJ2-1; D gene: TRBD2; V gene: TRBV4-1; CDR3 protein: CASSQVPRTSGRGEEFF; CDR3 DNA: TGCGCCAGCAGCCAAGTCCCCCGGACTAGCGGGAGAGGTGAAGAGTTCTTC
clone size: once; J gene: TRBJ1-1; D gene: -; V gene: TRBV19; CDR3 protein: CASQVQGGTEAFF; CDR3 DNA: TGTGCCAGCCAGGTTCAGGGAGGAACTGAAGCTTTCTTT
clone size: -; J gene: TRBJ2-2; D gene: -; V gene: TRBV5-4; CDR3 protein: CASSFFVTGELFF; CDR3 DNA: TGTGCCAGCAGCTTTTTTGTAACCGGGGAGCTGTTTTTT
clone size: few; J gene: TRBJ2-7; D gene: -; V gene: TRBV7-9; CDR3 protein: CASSLDPDYHEQYF; CDR3 DNA: TGTGCCAGCAGCCTAGACCCTGATTATCACGAGCAGTACTTC
clone size: -; J gene: TRBJ1-5; D gene: -; V gene: TRBV5-4; CDR3 protein: CASSQDSRQGHQPQHF; CDR3 DNA: TGTGCCAGCAGCCAAGATTCTCGGCAGGGCCATCAGCCCCAGCATTTT
clone size: -; J gene: TRBJ2-7; D gene: TRBD2; V gene: TRBV5-4; CDR3 protein: CASSLETSGAYEQYF; CDR3 DNA: TGTGCCAGCAGCTTGGAGACTAGCGGAGCCTACGAGCAGTACTTC
clone size: -; J gene: TRBJ1-1; D gene: TRBD1; V gene: TRBV28; CDR3 protein: CASQTGGEGNTEAFF; CDR3 DNA: TGTGCCAGCCAAACAGGGGGGGAAGGGAACACTGAAGCTTTCTTT
clone size: -; J gene: TRBJ2-3; D gene: -; V gene: TRBV7-9; CDR3 protein: CASSSGTDTQYF; CDR3 DNA: TGTGCCAGCAGCTCGGGCACAGATACGCAGTATTTT
clone size: -; J gene: TRBJ1-1; D gene: -; V gene: TRBV5-4; CDR3 protein: CASSTRGAEAFF; CDR3 DNA: TGTGCCAGCAGCACCAGGGGAGCTGAAGCTTTCTTT
clone size: few; J gene: TRBJ2-7; D gene: TRBD2; V gene: TRBV19; CDR3 protein: CASSKGGSSYEQYF; CDR3 DNA: TGTGCCAGTAGTAAGGGCGGGAGTTCTTACGAGCAGTACTTC
clone size: -; J gene: TRBJ1-3; D gene: TRBD1; V gene: TRBV10-3; CDR3 protein: CAISGRQGAGNTIYF; CDR3 DNA: TGTGCCATCAGTGGAAGACAGGGGGCTGGAAACACCATATATTTT
clone size: -; J gene: TRBJ1-2; D gene: -; V gene: TRBV29-1; CDR3 protein: CSVPEGVGSYGYTF; CDR3 DNA: TGCAGCGTCCCCGAGGGTGTAGGGAGTTATGGCTACACCTTC
clone size: -; J gene: TRBJ2-3; D gene: TRBD2; V gene: TRBV11-2; CDR3 protein: CASSLPSSGSTQYF; CDR3 DNA: TGTGCCAGCAGCCTACCGTCTAGCGGGAGTACGCAGTATTTT
clone size: -; J gene: TRBJ2-3; D gene: -; V gene: TRBV29-1; CDR3 protein: CSVIRTGTDTQYF; CDR3 DNA: TGCAGCGTTATCCGGACAGGCACAGATACGCAGTATTTT
clone size: -; J gene: TRBJ2-3; D gene: -; V gene: TRBV28; CDR3 protein: CASSLWAAFGVGDTQYF; CDR3 DNA: TGTGCCAGCAGTTTATGGGCTGCGTTTGGAGTTGGAGATACGCAGTATTTT
clone size: -; J gene: TRBJ2-5; D gene: -; V gene: TRBV11-2; CDR3 protein: CASSPPAGETQYF; CDR3 DNA: TGTGCCAGCAGCCCCCCCGCGGGAGAGACCCAGTACTTC
clone size: -; J gene: TRBJ1-1; D gene: -; V gene: TRBV5-4; CDR3 protein: CASNLDGRPNTEAFF; CDR3 DNA: TGTGCCAGCAACCTGGACGGGCGACCGAACACTGAAGCTTTCTTT
clone size: -; J gene: TRBJ1-1; D gene: -; V gene: TRBV7-2; CDR3 protein: CASSLGAGRLEAFF; CDR3 DNA: TGTGCCAGCAGCTTAGGTGCAGGGCGCTTGGAAGCTTTCTTT
clone size: -; J gene: TRBJ2-2; D gene: -; V gene: TRBV30; CDR3 protein: CAWSVVFGELFF; CDR3 DNA: TGTGCCTGGAGTGTAGTCTTCGGGGAGCTGTTTTTT
clone size: -; J gene: TRBJ2-1; D gene: TRBD2; V gene: TRBV27; CDR3 protein: CASSRSGRSSYNEQFF; CDR3 DNA: TGTGCCAGCAGCCGTAGCGGGCGAAGCTCCTACAATGAGCAGTTCTTC
clone size: once; J gene: TRBJ2-3; D gene: -; V gene: TRBV19; CDR3 protein: CASSIGFQTVDTDTQYF; CDR3 DNA: TGTGCCAGTAGTATAGGTTTCCAAACGGTGGACACAGATACGCAGTATTTT
clone size: -; J gene: TRBJ2-1; D gene: -; V gene: TRBV29-1; CDR3 protein: CSVGWGEDNEQFF; CDR3 DNA: TGCAGCGTCGGGTGGGGGGAGGACAATGAGCAGTTCTTC
clone size: -; J gene: TRBJ2-5; D gene: TRBD2; V gene: TRBV30; CDR3 protein: CAWSPGLASETQYF; CDR3 DNA: TGTGCCTGGAGTCCGGGACTAGCCTCAGAGACCCAGTACTTC
clone size: -; J gene: TRBJ2-7; D gene: -; V gene: TRBV6-1; CDR3 protein: CASSEFSSTGYEQYF; CDR3 DNA: TGTGCCAGCAGTGAGTTTAGCTCGACCGGCTACGAGCAGTACTTC
clone size: few; J gene: TRBJ2-1; D gene: -; V gene: TRBV7-8; CDR3 protein: CASSLAGDYNEQFF; CDR3 DNA: TGTGCCAGCAGCTTAGCAGGGGATTACAATGAGCAGTTCTTC
clone size: -; J gene: TRBJ2-1; D gene: -; V gene: TRBV13; CDR3 protein: CASAWVEQFF; CDR3 DNA: TGTGCCAGCGCGTGGGTTGAGCAGTTCTTC
clone size: -; J gene: TRBJ2-5; D gene: TRBD1; V gene: TRBV6-6; CDR3 protein: CASSPGTGRTQYF; CDR3 DNA: TGTGCCAGCAGCCCAGGGACAGGGCGAACCCAGTACTTC
clone size: -; J gene: TRBJ2-3; D gene: -; V gene: TRBV7-2; CDR3 protein: CASSPRSSTQYF; CDR3 DNA: TGTGCCAGCAGCCCCAGGTCGTCTACGCAGTATTTT
clone size: -; J gene: TRBJ1-3; D gene: -; V gene: TRBV7-9; CDR3 protein: CASSLSRGTGNTIYF; CDR3 DNA: TGTGCCAGCAGTCTTAGTCGGGGGACTGGAAACACCATATATTTT
clone size: -; J gene: TRBJ2-7; D gene: -; V gene: TRBV19; CDR3 protein: CASSTAAVPSYEQYF; CDR3 DNA: TGTGCCAGTAGTACCGCCGCCGTCCCCTCCTACGAGCAGTACTTC
clone size: -; J gene: TRBJ2-1; D gene: -; V gene: TRBV27; CDR3 protein: CASSLDYRGYYNEQFF; CDR3 DNA: TGTGCCAGCAGTTTGGACTACAGGGGTTATTACAATGAGCAGTTCTTC
clone size: -; J gene: TRBJ2-5; D gene: -; V gene: TRBV7-3; CDR3 protein: CASSLTPGTQYF; CDR3 DNA: TGTGCCAGCAGCTTAACTCCGGGGACCCAGTACTTC
clone size: -; J gene: TRBJ2-3; D gene: TRBD2; V gene: TRBV11-2; CDR3 protein: CASSGVAGGLTDTQYF; CDR3 DNA: TGTGCCAGCAGCGGAGTAGCGGGAGGTCTCACAGATACGCAGTATTTT
clone size: -; J gene: TRBJ1-2; D gene: -; V gene: TRBV5-6; CDR3 protein: CASSTWGYGYTF; CDR3 DNA: TGTGCCAGCAGCACCTGGGGCTATGGCTACACCTTC
clone size: -; J gene: TRBJ2-5; D gene: -; V gene: TRBV5-5; CDR3 protein: CASSLFGETQYF; CDR3 DNA: TGTGCCAGCAGCTTGTTTGGGGAGACCCAGTACTTC
clone size: -; J gene: TRBJ2-7; D gene: TRBD2; V gene: TRBV5-5; CDR3 protein: CASGAGGGDHEQYF; CDR3 DNA: TGTGCCAGCGGGGCGGGAGGGGGCGACCACGAGCAGTACTTC
clone size: few; J gene: TRBJ2-7; D gene: -; V gene: TRBV7-8; CDR3 protein: CASSSGTTVLLF; CDR3 DNA: TGTGCCAGCAGCTCGGGTACGACAGTACTTTTGTTC
clone size: -; J gene: TRBJ2-2; D gene: TRBD2; V gene: TRBV5-1; CDR3 protein: CASSLGLAENTGELFF; CDR3 DNA: TGCGCCAGCAGCCTAGGACTAGCGGAGAACACCGGGGAGCTGTTTTTT
clone size: -; J gene: TRBJ1-4; D gene: -; V gene: TRBV7-2; CDR3 protein: CASSLVRDGLFF; CDR3 DNA: TGTGCCAGCAGCTTAGTTCGGGACGGACTGTTTTTT
clone size: -; J gene: TRBJ2-3; D gene: -; V gene: TRBV7-7; CDR3 protein: CASSPSSSSTDTQYF; CDR3 DNA: TGTGCTAGCAGCCCTTCTAGCAGTAGCACAGATACGCAGTATTTT
clone size: -; J gene: TRBJ2-7; D gene: -; V gene: TRBV6-4; CDR3 protein: CASSRKSRGFGAYEQYF; CDR3 DNA: TGTGCCAGCAGCCGCAAAAGCCGGGGGTTTGGTGCCTACGAGCAGTACTTC
clone size: -; J gene: TRBJ2-7; D gene: -; V gene: TRBV7-2; CDR3 protein: CASSLGGAYYEQYF; CDR3 DNA: TGTGCCAGCAGCTTAGGGGGGGCCTACTACGAGCAGTACTTC
clone size: once; J gene: TRBJ2-2; D gene: -; V gene: TRBV7-7; CDR3 protein: CASSPPGPTGELFF; CDR3 DNA: TGTGCTAGCAGCCCTCCGGGGCCTACCGGGGAGCTGTTTTTT
clone size: once; J gene: TRBJ2-2; D gene: TRBD2; V gene: TRBV6-6; CDR3 protein: CASSGTRVGELFF; CDR3 DNA: TGTGCCAGCAGTGGGACTAGAGTCGGGGAGCTGTTTTTT
clone size: -; J gene: TRBJ2-5; D gene: -; V gene: TRBV7-9; CDR3 protein: CASSLDRYQETQYF; CDR3 DNA: TGTGCCAGCAGCTTAGATCGGTACCAAGAGACCCAGTACTTC
clone size: few; J gene: TRBJ2-7; D gene: -; V gene: TRBV7-9; CDR3 protein: CASRTDTYEQYF; CDR3 DNA: TGTGCCAGCAGAACAGACACCTACGAGCAGTACTTC
clone size: -; J gene: TRBJ1-2; D gene: -; V gene: TRBV7-3; CDR3 protein: CASSLVSGSPAYGYTF; CDR3 DNA: TGTGCCAGCAGCTTAGTATCGGGGTCTCCAGCGTATGGCTACACCTTC
clone size: -; J gene: TRBJ1-1; D gene: -; V gene: TRBV5-1; CDR3 protein: CASSFEGPSRVNTEAFF; CDR3 DNA: TGCGCCAGCAGCTTCGAGGGACCGTCAAGGGTGAACACTGAAGCTTTCTTT
clone size: -; J gene: TRBJ2-7; D gene: TRBD2; V gene: TRBV7-3; CDR3 protein: CASSSGGPANF; CDR3 DNA: TGTGCCAGCAGTTCGGGAGGGCCGGCAAACTTC
clone size: -; J gene: TRBJ2-5; D gene: -; V gene: TRBV10-3; CDR3 protein: CAISPAGSGTQYF; CDR3 DNA: TGTGCCATCAGCCCCGCGGGGAGCGGGACCCAGTACTTC
clone size: few; J gene: TRBJ2-1; D gene: TRBD2; V gene: TRBV7-9; CDR3 protein: CASSLVSGRIGEQFF; CDR3 DNA: TGTGCCAGCAGCTTAGTGAGCGGGAGAATAGGTGAGCAGTTCTTC
clone size: -; J gene: TRBJ2-7; D gene: TRBD2; V gene: TRBV7-6; CDR3 protein: CASSTEREGPEQYF; CDR3 DNA: TGTGCCAGCAGCACAGAGCGGGAGGGCCCCGAGCAGTACTTC
clone size: few; J gene: TRBJ2-7; D gene: TRBD1; V gene: TRBV6-6; CDR3 protein: CASRTGLYEQYF; CDR3 DNA: TGTGCCAGCAGGACAGGGCTCTACGAGCAGTACTTC
clone size: few; J gene: TRBJ1-4; D gene: -; V gene: TRBV9; CDR3 protein: CASSPVGVDREKLFF; CDR3 DNA: TGTGCCAGCAGCCCAGTAGGAGTAGACAGGGAAAAACTGTTTTTT
clone size: -; J gene: TRBJ1-2; D gene: -; V gene: TRBV6-5; CDR3 protein: CASTHASNYGYTF; CDR3 DNA: TGTGCCAGCACCCATGCGTCTAACTATGGCTACACCTTC
clone size: once; J gene: TRBJ2-3; D gene: -; V gene: TRBV28; CDR3 protein: CASSLDGLGTDTQYF; CDR3 DNA: TGTGCCAGCAGTCTAGACGGGTTGGGCACAGATACGCAGTATTTT
clone size: few; J gene: TRBJ2-1; D gene: TRBD1; V gene: TRBV19; CDR3 protein: CASSVFKQGYNEQFF; CDR3 DNA: TGTGCCAGTAGTGTCTTTAAACAGGGGTACAATGAGCAGTTCTTC
clone size: once; J gene: TRBJ2-7; D gene: TRBD1; V gene: TRBV29-1; CDR3 protein: CSVTPPGQGDYEQYF; CDR3 DNA: TGCAGCGTTACCCCGCCGGGACAGGGCGACTACGAGCAGTACTTC